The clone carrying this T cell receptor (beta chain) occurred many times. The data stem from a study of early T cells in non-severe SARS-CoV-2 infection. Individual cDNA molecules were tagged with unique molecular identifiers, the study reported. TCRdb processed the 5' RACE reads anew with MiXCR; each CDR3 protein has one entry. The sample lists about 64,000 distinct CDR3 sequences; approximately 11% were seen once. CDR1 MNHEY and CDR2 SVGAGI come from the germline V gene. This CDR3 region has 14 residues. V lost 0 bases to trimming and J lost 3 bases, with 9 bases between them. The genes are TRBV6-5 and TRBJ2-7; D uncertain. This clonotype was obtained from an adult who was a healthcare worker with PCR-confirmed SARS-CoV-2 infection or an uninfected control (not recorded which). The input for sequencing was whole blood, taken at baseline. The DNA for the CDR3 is TGTGCCAGCAGTTACTCGTCAGAGTACTACGAGCAGTACTTC. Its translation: CASSYSSEYYEQYF.